This TCR beta chain was recorded in a study of beta chain features in type 1 diabetes. Study results and caveats: The naive, central memory and Treg TCRB repertoires showed an apparent similarity that was greater among patients than among healthy donors.

Isolated RNA was reverse transcribed in full, so expressed TCRB transcripts were sequenced. Clones were sequenced by immunoSEQ multiplex PCR, and TCRdb holds only the in-frame ones, with some missing. The sample shows approximately 380,000 clones, roughly 16% of them seen only once. Concerning this clone: What it binds is not known.

Germline values: CDR1 KGHSH, CDR2 LQKENI. The ends were cut back, 2 bases at V and 1 base at J, with 8 bases in the middle. The CDR3 extends over 14 amino acids. The sequenced sample was naive CD4+ T cells from blood. The chain combines TRBV18 with TRBJ1-1; D gene unclear. This sequence originates from a woman aged 18-29 years in good health. Here the CDR3 reads CASSPGMANTEAFF. The CDR3, as DNA: TGTGCCAGCTCACCAGGTATGGCGAACACTGAAGCTTTCTTT. The complete variable domain, with remaining parts taken from reference TRBV18 and TRBJ1-1, reads NAGVMQNPRHLVRRRGQEARLRCSPMKGHSHVYWYRQLPEEGLKFMVYLQKENIIDESGMPKERFSAEFPKEGPSILRIQQVVRGDSAAYFCASSPGMANTEAFFGQGTRLTVV.